The present entry profiles one T cell receptor (beta chain) with its context. Its specificity is unknown. The data were taken from a study of T cells in Graves' hyperthyroidism and ophthalmopathy. Amplified TCR beta CDR3 regions derived from RNA transcripts. Researchers ran a first-round RT-PCR on the TCR CDR3 using the HTBI primer set. Each CDR3 protein gets one entry after TCRdb re-called the multiplex PCR reads with MiXCR. The sample yields about 700,000 distinct CDR3 sequences, over 40% seen once. This CDR3 is built from 14 residues. Trimming stripped 8 bases from V and 2 bases from J, with 15 bases between. From germline, CDR1 is MNHEY and CDR2 SVGAGI. Uncontrolled infection, other autoimmune disease, pregnancy or lactation excluded patients. Study observations and caveats: Clonotypes that were expanded in thyroid above 0.001 mostly appeared in blood too. Ophthalmopathy was identified by the model a median about 6.4 months ahead of onset.

Specimen: peripheral blood or thyroid tissue (not recorded which). This chain joins TRBV6-5 and TRBJ1-2; no clear D. The clonotype comes from an adult man with Graves' disease, either hyperthyroidism or ophthalmopathy (not recorded which). The CDR3 reads CASSPLSENYGYTF. CDR3 DNA sequence: TGTGCCAGCTCACCACTGTCGGAAAACTATGGCTACACCTTC.